The sequence of this T cell receptor (beta chain) was determined in a study of graft-versus-host responses after intestinal transplantation (dated by TCRdb to the early 2020s). About the study as a whole: Multivisceral, liver-intestinal, or isolated intestinal transplants were received by the recipients. Every recipient was given anti-thymocyte globulin induction, followed by approximately 3 years of maintenance tacrolimus and steroids. Of the 20 to 25 intestinal transplant recipients enrolled in the cohort, one of whom was a retransplant, a few patients without pretransplant specimens were excluded. Donor T cell macrochimerism was defined as a peak of at least 4% donor T cells among recipient peripheral blood mononuclear cells. After intestinal transplantation, graft-versus-host and host-versus-graft alloreactive T cell clones were followed in the graft, circulation and bone marrow using bulk TCR-beta CDR3 sequencing. To identify alloreactive clones, pre-transplant mixed lymphocyte reaction products were sequenced and compared with unstimulated pre-transplant donor and recipient T cells. Instead of going to the commercial service, samples from three later patients were sequenced in-house on an Illumina MiSeq and processed with MiXCR.

The library was obtained by the immunoSEQ multiplex PCR assay. For most patients, genomic DNA was subjected to high-throughput TCR-beta CDR3 sequencing by Adaptive Biotechnologies. Regarding the original processing steps: Adaptive's ImmunoSEQ software was the source of the TCR sequencing data for roughly 19 patients, while a few other patients were processed with MiXCR and VDJtools. Because the origin of CDR3 nucleotide sequences shared between donor and recipient could not be assigned, those sequences were removed. To count as alloreactive, a clone needed at least 2-fold expansion over unstimulated cells and a minimum CFSE-low frequency of 0.002% (template counts) or 0.001% (read counts). Mappable clones were those detected in sequenced pre-transplant spleen, lymph node, or MLR CFSE-low populations of the donor or recipient. The cumulative frequency of alloreactive clones was calculated as a percentage of all sequences, weighted by copy number. The source is immuneACCESS, and TCRdb retained only in-frame sequences with V and J called. Part of the clones is not carried over; for the studies checked, unresolved V genes explain less than half of this, and the remainder is unexplained. Clone size and V and J calls were adopted from that table, with D and trimming inferred from the DNA. The sample table shows approximately 12,000 clones, and more than 70% are seen once. The ten largest clones capture roughly 50% of the sample.

Summary of the overall study and its limitations: Conclusions were limited by the relatively low number and heterogeneity of intestinal transplant patients. Early after transplant, peak levels of circulating GvH clones were associated with declines in HvG clones. In patients with donor T cell macrochimerism, the allografts had high GvH to HvG T cell clonal ratios. GvH clones were detected in recipient bone marrow, and some of these GvH clones were observed earlier in ileal mucosa or blood, consistent with an intestinal mucosal origin.

On this clone: No cognate antigen has been identified for it. The input lacks base qualities; no much larger clone sits a single base away.

The CDR3, from cysteine to phenylalanine, totals 19 residues. Just CDR3 DNA is preserved here, 57 bases in frame from base 1. CDR1 and CDR2 (SGDLS, YYNGEE) derive from the germline V gene. V and J lose 3 bases and 0 bases, and a span of 21 bases separates them. In the first month after transplant, blood samples were collected up to 4 times, and after that at least monthly when available. The material sequenced was PBMCs, taken approximately 19 weeks after transplant. The rearrangement joined TRBV9 to TRBJ2-2; the D segment may tentatively be TRBD1 or TRBD2, each giving 5 matched bases. The clonotype originates from a human patient who received an intestinal transplant, so some T cells may come from the graft donor. CDR3 sequence: CASSDPSNWGTANTGELFF. The nucleotide sequence is given as TGTGCCAGCAGCGATCCCTCAAATTGGGGGACCGCGAACACCGGGGAGCTGTTTTTT. This CDR3, with the reference TRBV9 and TRBJ2-2 proteins standing in past its ends, gives the full variable domain DSGVTQTPKHLITATGQRVTLRCSPRSGDLSVYWYQQSLDQGLQFLIQYYNGEERAKGNILERFSAQQFPDLHSELNLSSLELGDSALYFCASSDPSNWGTANTGELFFGEGSRLTVL.